The T cell receptor beta chain under discussion was sequenced for a study of T cells in Graves' hyperthyroidism and ophthalmopathy. Study results and caveats: Most clonotypes that expanded in the thyroid above 0.001 also showed up in blood.

CDR3 length equals 14 residues. The germline V gene has CDR1 SEHNR and CDR2 FQNEAQ (reference sequence). Trimming stripped 5 bases from V and 3 bases from J, with 10 bases between. A few counts support this clonotype. The antigen is unknown. From RNA transcripts, TCR beta CDR3 regions were amplified. Researchers ran a first-round RT-PCR on the TCR CDR3 using the HTBI primer set. TCRdb ran MiXCR on the multiplex PCR reads and lists one entry per CDR3 protein. The sample includes fewer than 550,000 distinct CDR3 sequences, about 15% of them seen just once. The source material was blood. The chain combines TRBV7-9 with TRBJ1-4, with D perhaps TRBD1 (5 bases). This sequence was found in a woman between 18 and 29 years old with Graves' hyperthyroidism. The CDR3 sequence is CASSRGEANEKLFF. Here the CDR3 DNA reads TGTGCCAGCAGCAGGGGAGAGGCTAATGAAAAACTGTTTTTT.